This T cell receptor beta chain was sequenced during a study of shared clonotypes between healthy human individuals (dated by TCRdb to 2020 to 2021). Study-level background: A few men and a couple of women, aged 18 to 49 years, made up the cohort. To increase sequencing depth and limit assay-specific biases, TCR repertoire library preparation and sequencing were carried out by different laboratories using diverse techniques. Between about 0.8 and 9.5 billion PBMCs per donor were obtained by leukapheresis. Per donor, three plates each were used for CD4 naive and CD4 memory, two for CD8 naive, and one for CD8 memory. To estimate repertoire size and how much clonotypes are shared between individuals, the study performed deep sequencing of blood TCR repertoires from a handful of healthy adults. Overall study results and their limits: Larger estimated clonotype richness was generally found for naive subsets than for memory subsets. Pairwise subsampling led to the expectation that sequencing depth would affect the degree of clonotype sharing among donors. Only blood was sampled, and tissue TCR repertoires likely differ from those in blood. Incomplete sequencing was indicated by rarefaction of sorted-subset datasets, despite the large sequencing depth. Compared with non-shared clonotypes, the clonotypes found in all four sorted-subset donors had higher generation probabilities. Across four donors, roughly 5% of naive CD4, roughly 3.3% of naive CD8, under 2.5% of memory CD4, and 0.4% of memory CD8 clonotypes were shared. Because the study included a small number of donors, the genetic and exposure-history diversity represented was limited.

Using the deep immunoSEQ assay, TCR CDR3 regions were amplified from genomic DNA by multiplex PCR. For each cell subset, the extracted genomic DNA was distributed evenly across all wells of several immunoSEQ 96-well plates, and each plate served as one replicate. For sorted subsets, each replicate PCR was loaded with about 0.2 ug genomic DNA, equivalent to 25,000 to 35,000 T cell genomes. Purified libraries were quantified with a Qubit 3.0 fluorometer, sized on a Bioanalyzer 2100, and re-quantified with the KAPA Library Quantification kit. Each immunoSEQ 96-well plate was sequenced on its own single-read 150-cycle Illumina NextSeq 550 flow cell. The original methods were these. Because the immunoSEQ output held only junctional sequences and lacked quality scores, the filtering could not match the filtering applied to full-length reads. To assign V/J genes and CDR3, sequences were annotated against IMGT germline references using PyIR, a Python wrapper for IgBLAST v1.9. Reads with weak V/J assignments (E-value above 1e-6), missing CDR3, stop codons, out-of-frame junctions, or ambiguous translated residues were removed. V3J clonotypes were defined as sequences sharing the same inferred V gene, J gene, and CDR3 amino acid sequence. To compute the percentage overlap between repertoires, the number of shared unique clonotypes was divided by the size of the smaller repertoire. Three approaches were used to assess repertoire richness: RTK rarefaction, the Chao1 estimator, and Recon v2.1 estimates of unobserved clonotypes. Generation probabilities were computed with OLGA for all TCRbeta clonotypes obtained by the gDNA method from several donors. TCRdb mirrors the immuneACCESS table, restricted to in-frame sequences. Some clones are absent from its copies; in checked studies, under half trace to an unresolved V gene, and the reason for the others is unknown. V and J calls and clone size are copied from that table; D and trimming were computed from the DNA. For this sample there are more than 600,000 clones; about 91% appear just once. The leading ten clones occupy roughly 24% of the sample.

Concerning this clone itself: Its binding antigen is unknown. A clone one base away is much larger, so this may be a read error.

CDR1 and CDR2, looked up from the germline V gene, are SNHLY and FYNNEI. Compared with germline, V lacks 6 bases and J lacks 1 base; bases without a gene match: 0. Taken from cysteine to phenylalanine, the CDR3 has 12 residues. Of all the DNA, just the CDR3 is kept, 36 bases in frame from base 1. CD8 naive samples were obtained by positive selection for CCR7 among CD45RO-negative cells, yielding a CD45RA+CCR7+ population from which TemRA cells were excluded. Healthy HIV-negative adults with no recently reported acute infections or vaccinations were included as donors. Only Caucasian adults living in Nashville, Tennessee, USA were represented among the donors. Blood was collected by leukapheresis, and PBMCs were isolated by Ficoll-Histopaque density gradient centrifugation and then cryopreserved in liquid nitrogen vapor phase. Analytical flow cytometry was used to check the purity and quantity of each magnetically sorted T cell population. Genomic DNA was isolated from each sorted fraction and quantified by UV absorbance on a Nanodrop 2000c.

Source material: naive CD8+ T cells sorted from blood. This specimen's cell subset or site label, per the study, means: CD45RA+CCR7+. This chain joins TRBV2 to TRBJ2-7; 7 junctional bases match TRBD2. This sequence originates from a man aged 25 to 40 in good health. The DNA sequence follows: TGTGCCAGCAGGGGACTATCCTACGAGCAGTACTTC. Its protein is CASRGLSYEQYF. Extended through the reference TRBV2 and TRBJ2-7 proteins, this CDR3 yields the full variable domain: EPEVTQTPSHQVTQMGQEVILRCVPISNHLYFYWYRQILGQKVEFLVSFYNNEISEKSEIFDDQFSVERPDGSNFTLKIRSTKLEDSAMYFCASRGLSYEQYFGPGTRLTVT.